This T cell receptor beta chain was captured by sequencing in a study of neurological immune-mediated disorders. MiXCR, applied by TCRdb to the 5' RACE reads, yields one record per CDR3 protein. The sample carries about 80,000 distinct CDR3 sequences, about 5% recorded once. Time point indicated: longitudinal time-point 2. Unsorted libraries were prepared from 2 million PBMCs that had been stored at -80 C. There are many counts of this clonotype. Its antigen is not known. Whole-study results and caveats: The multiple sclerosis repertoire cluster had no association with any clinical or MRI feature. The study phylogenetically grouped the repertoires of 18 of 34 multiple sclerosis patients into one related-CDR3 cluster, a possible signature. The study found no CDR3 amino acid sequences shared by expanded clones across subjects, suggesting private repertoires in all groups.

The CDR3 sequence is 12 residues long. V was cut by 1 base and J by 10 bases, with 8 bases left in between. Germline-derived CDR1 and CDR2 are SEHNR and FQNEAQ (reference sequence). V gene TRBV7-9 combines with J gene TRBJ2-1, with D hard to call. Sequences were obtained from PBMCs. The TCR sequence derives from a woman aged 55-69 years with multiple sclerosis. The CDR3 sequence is CASSLVSLEQFF. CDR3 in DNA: TGTGCCAGCAGCTTAGTTTCTCTCGAGCAGTTCTTC.